The entry below describes one TCR beta chain. These data belong to a study of blood T cell repertoires in COVID-19. Across the study: PBMCs, B-cell-depleted T cells, or T cells provided the cDNA or gDNA that made up the material.

Original processing notes: Nucleated cell number was recorded as an estimate derived from reference gene primer amplification. The method was immunoSEQ multiplex PCR; TCRdb's version includes in-frame clones alone and lacks a portion of them. D and trimming come from the DNA, and the V and J calls and clone size come from that table. Of roughly 260,000 clones listed, approximately 90% were seen once; the top ten hold 0.95% to 1.5%. The clonotype comes from a human donor in a cohort exposed to, infected with or recovered from COVID-19 (not recorded which). The donor label of this sample is uncertain. Sequencing was carried out using PBMCs or T cells enriched from blood (not recorded which).

CDR3 bases: TGTGCCAGCAGCTTTGGGACAGGGAGCAATCAGCCCCAGCATTTT. Protein sequence: CASSFGTGSNQPQHF. The gene calls are TRBV7-2 and TRBJ1-5, with 9 bases identical to TRBD1. The CDR3 spans 15 residues. Germline CDR1 reads SGHTA; CDR2 reads FQGNSA. V lost 3 bases and J lost 1; bases outside the gene matches: 1.